The 16 T cell receptor beta chains below were found in one sample sequenced in a study of OX40 agonist ivuxolimab in advanced cancers. Produced via immunoSEQ multiplex PCR; TCRdb's table is partial and in-frame only. The table lists 82,000 or so clones, around 85% of them singletons. The material was CD4+ or CD8+ T cells sorted from blood, obtained in a trial of the OX40 agonist ivuxolimab. These receptors were obtained from an adult with an advanced solid tumor such as melanoma, head and neck, liver or kidney cancer.

This clone occurred once. The gene calls are TRBV5-1 and TRBJ2-7; TRBD2 matches at 8 bases. From germline, CDR1 is SGHRS and CDR2 YFSETQ. The CDR3 loop spans 15 amino acids. Trimming took 4 bases from V and 2 from J; bases not matched to a gene: 8. CDR3 residues: CASSPGLAQAYEQYF. The CDR3 DNA follows: TGCGCCAGCAGCCCTGGACTAGCCCAAGCCTACGAGCAGTACTTC.

The chain joins TRBV7-9 to TRBJ2-7; D remains unclear. With 1 base removed from V and 3 bases from J, the gap between germline ends came to 10 bases. Germline CDR1 and CDR2: SEHNR and FQNEAQ (reference sequence). The CDR3 consists of 14 residues. CDR3 DNA sequence: TGTGCCAGCAGCTTAGGGCAGGTAGACTACGAGCAGTACTTC. Its translation: CASSLGQVDYEQYF.

The chain uses TRBV28 and TRBJ1-4; D not resolved. Trimming stripped 8 bases from V and 3 bases from J, with 10 bases between. The germline V gene encodes CDR1 MDHEN and CDR2 SYDVKM. This CDR3 has 13 amino acids. The CDR3 nucleotides read TGTGCCAGCGGACTGCAGGCTAATGAAAAACTGTTTTTT. It is translated as CASGLQANEKLFF.

CDR3 in DNA: TGTGCCAGCAGTTCGACAGGGTTAGCGACCAATGAGCAGTTCTTC. Protein: CASSSTGLATNEQFF. The V call is TRBV28, the J call TRBJ2-1, with 7 bases lining up with TRBD1. Germline V gives CDR1 MDHEN, CDR2 SYDVKM. This CDR3 is 15 amino acids long. V was pared by 4 bases and J by 6 bases, with 9 bases of the junction left unmatched.

The chain joins TRBV7-9 to TRBJ1-3; D is undetermined. The CDR3 is 14 residues long. The germline V and J ends were trimmed by 7 bases and 2 bases, with 12 bases remaining between them. The germline CDR1 and CDR2 sequences are SEHNR and FQNEAQ (reference sequence). CDR3 nucleotides: TGTGCCAGCACCAGAGGTTCGACTGGAAACACCATATATTTT. It encodes CASTRGSTGNTIYF.

The rearrangement links TRBV4-2 to TRBJ1-3; D is undetermined. In germline, CDR1 is LGHNA, CDR2 YNFKEQ. V was clipped by 0 bases and J by 3 bases, with 9 bases between them. The length of the CDR3 is 15 residues. This chain's CDR3 is CASSQDLTGGNTIYF. The CDR3 nucleotides are TGTGCCAGCAGCCAAGATTTGACGGGTGGAAACACCATATATTTT.

The chain couples TRBV5-1 to TRBJ2-2; TRBD2 agrees at 10 bases. Germline lookup yields CDR1 SGHRS and CDR2 YFSETQ. The length of the CDR3 is 14 residues. V dropped 6 bases and J dropped 6; count of bases not matched to a gene: 5. CDR3: CASKSGGAPGELFF. The CDR3, as DNA: TGCGCCAGCAAGAGCGGGGGGGCCCCCGGGGAGCTGTTTTTT. Full variable domain (outside the CDR3, taken from reference TRBV5-1 and TRBJ2-2): KAGVTQTPRYLIKTRGQQVTLSCSPISGHRSVSWYQQTPGQGLQFLFEYFSETQRNKGNFPGRFSGRQFSNSRSEMNVSTLELGDSALYLCASKSGGAPGELFFGEGSRLTVL.

For the CDR3, the DNA is TGTGCCAGCAGCTTAGATCCAGGAGCTTACTATGGCTACACCTTC. Amino acid sequence: CASSLDPGAYYGYTF. This sequence joins TRBV7-2 and TRBJ1-2; D is unresolved. Between the trimmed V and J ends, which lost 1 base and 3 bases, there was a span of 12 bases. The CDR3 has 15 residues. Germline V CDR1 and CDR2: SGHTA, FQGNSA.

The chain recombines TRBV27 with TRBJ1-4; possible D gene TRBD1, 6 bases. The CDR3 extends over 15 amino acids. Trimming removed 5 bases at V and 1 base at J, with 11 bases between. Germline CDR1 reads MNHEY; CDR2 reads SMNVEV (reference sequence). The CDR3 bases are TGTGCCAGCAGTCGGGACATCAGAACTAATGAAAAACTGTTTTTT. Amino acid sequence: CASSRDIRTNEKLFF.

The genes are TRBV30 and TRBJ1-5; a possible D gene is TRBD1 (5 bases). This CDR3 region has 15 residues. V was clipped by 6 bases and J by 1 base, with 16 bases between them. Germline loops: CDR1 GTSNPN, CDR2 SVGIG (reference sequence). Here the CDR3 reads CACLDWGLSNQPQHF. The CDR3, as DNA: TGTGCCTGCCTGGATTGGGGCTTAAGCAATCAGCCCCAGCATTTT.

This clone showed up just once. This sequence joins TRBV7-9 and TRBJ2-2, with D tentatively TRBD1 (5 bases). Trimming removed 5 bases from V and 7 bases from J, with 8 bases in between. Germline V gene sequence: CDR1 SEHNR, CDR2 FQNEAQ (reference sequence). The CDR3 spans 12 residues. The CDR3 here is CASSDSYGELFF. CDR3 DNA sequence: TGTGCCAGCAGCGACAGCTACGGGGAGCTGTTTTTT.

Comments on this clone: At one end the junction does not follow the germline gene, possibly because of a read error. The V and J genes are TRBV19 and TRBJ1-1, with D unresolved. This CDR3 is built from 14 residues. CDR1 LNHDA and CDR2 SQIVND come from the germline V gene (reference sequence). The CDR3 is CASSHREIRKEGFF. The CDR3 DNA follows: TGTGCCAGTAGCCACCGGGAGATCCGCAAAGAAGGTTTCTTT.

This chain uses TRBV28 with TRBJ1-1; D ambiguous. Trimming removed 2 bases at V and 1 base at J, with 11 bases between. The germline CDR1 and CDR2 sequences are MDHEN and SYDVKM. The CDR3 runs 15 residues. CDR3 coding DNA: TGTGCCAGCAGTTTAGACAAGCTCCCGAACACTGAAGCTTTCTTT. This gives the protein CASSLDKLPNTEAFF.

The gene calls are TRBV15 and TRBJ2-7, with 8 bases fitting TRBD1. The ends lost 1 base at V and 4 bases at J; junction bases unmatched: 6. This CDR3 has 15 residues. Germline-derived CDR1 and CDR2 are LNHNV and YYDKDF (reference sequence). The CDR3 protein is CATSRAGTGAYEQYF. The CDR3 DNA reads as TGTGCCACCAGCAGAGCCGGGACAGGAGCTTACGAGCAGTACTTC.

This chain links TRBV15 with TRBJ1-6; D is perhaps TRBD1 (5 bases). This CDR3 spans 16 amino acids. With 3 bases removed from V and 5 bases from J, the gap between germline ends came to 14 bases. CDR1 LNHNV and CDR2 YYDKDF come from the germline V gene (reference sequence). This CDR3 is CATSRELDSNNSPLHF. In nucleotides, the CDR3 is TGTGCCACCAGCAGGGAACTCGACAGTAATAATTCACCCCTCCACTTT.

This clone was observed a few times. CDR3 bases: TGCAGCGTGCTGGGGAGACAGGCGGGGGACACTGAAGCTTTCTTT. As protein: CSVLGRQAGDTEAFF. The rearrangement links TRBV29-1 to TRBJ1-1, with D possibly TRBD1 on 6 matching bases. The V end lost 6 bases, the J end lost 3 bases, and 20 bases lay between the germline ends. This CDR3 is built from 15 residues. The germline CDR1 and CDR2 sequences are SQVTM and ANQGSEA.